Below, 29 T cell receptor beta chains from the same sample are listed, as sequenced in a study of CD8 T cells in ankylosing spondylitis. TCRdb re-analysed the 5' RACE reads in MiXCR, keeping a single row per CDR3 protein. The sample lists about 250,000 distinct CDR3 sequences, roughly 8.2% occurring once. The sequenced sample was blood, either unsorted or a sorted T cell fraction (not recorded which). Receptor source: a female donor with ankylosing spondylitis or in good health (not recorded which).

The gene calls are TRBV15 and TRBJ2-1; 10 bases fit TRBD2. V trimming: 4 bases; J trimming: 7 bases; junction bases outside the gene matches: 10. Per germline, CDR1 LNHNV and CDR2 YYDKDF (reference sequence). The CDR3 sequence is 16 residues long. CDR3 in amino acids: CATSMLAGAGANEQFF. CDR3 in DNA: TGTGCCACCAGCATGCTAGCGGGAGCCGGGGCGAATGAGCAGTTCTTC.

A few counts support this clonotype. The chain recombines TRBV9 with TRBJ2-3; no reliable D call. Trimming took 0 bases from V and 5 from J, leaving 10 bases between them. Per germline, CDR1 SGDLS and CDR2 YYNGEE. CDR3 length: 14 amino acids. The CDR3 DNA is TGTGCCAGCAGCGTAGAACCATTTAGAGATACGCAGTATTTT. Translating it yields CASSVEPFRDTQYF.

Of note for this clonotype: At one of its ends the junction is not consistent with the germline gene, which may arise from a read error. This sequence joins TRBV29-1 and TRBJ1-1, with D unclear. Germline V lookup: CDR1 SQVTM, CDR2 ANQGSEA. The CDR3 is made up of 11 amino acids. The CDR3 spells CSVRVATEALF. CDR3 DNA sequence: TGCAGCGTTCGGGTAGCCACTGAAGCTCTCTTT.

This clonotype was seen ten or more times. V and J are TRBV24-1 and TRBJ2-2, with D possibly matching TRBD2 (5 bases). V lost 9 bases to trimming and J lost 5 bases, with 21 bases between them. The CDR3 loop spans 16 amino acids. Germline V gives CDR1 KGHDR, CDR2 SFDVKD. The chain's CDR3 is CATGKTEVGGTGELFF. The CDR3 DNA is TGTGCCACCGGTAAAACCGAGGTGGGCGGGACCGGGGAGCTGTTTTTT.

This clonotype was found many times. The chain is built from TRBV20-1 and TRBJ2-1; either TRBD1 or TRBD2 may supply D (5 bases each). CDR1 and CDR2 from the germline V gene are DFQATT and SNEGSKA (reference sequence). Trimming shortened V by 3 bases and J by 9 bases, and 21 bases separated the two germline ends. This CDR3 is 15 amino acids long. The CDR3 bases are TGCAGTGCTAGTTCAGGGACCTACGGTGGGGGTGAGCAGTTCTTC. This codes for CSASSGTYGGGEQFF.

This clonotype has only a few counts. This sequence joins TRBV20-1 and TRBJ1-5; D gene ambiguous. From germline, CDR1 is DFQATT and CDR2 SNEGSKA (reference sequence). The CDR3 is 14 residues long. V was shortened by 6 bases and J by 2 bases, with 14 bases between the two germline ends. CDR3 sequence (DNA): TGCAGTGCCCCATCGACCGGAGGCAATCAGCCCCAGCATTTT. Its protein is CSAPSTGGNQPQHF.

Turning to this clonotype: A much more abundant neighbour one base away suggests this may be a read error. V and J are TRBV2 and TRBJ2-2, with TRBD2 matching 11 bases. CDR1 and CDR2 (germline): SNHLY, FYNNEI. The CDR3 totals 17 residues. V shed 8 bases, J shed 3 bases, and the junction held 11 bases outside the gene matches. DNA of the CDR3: TGTGCCAGCGAGACGATGACTAGCGGGACCGACACCGGGGAGCTGTTTTTT. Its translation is CASETMTSGTDTGELFF.

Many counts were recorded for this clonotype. The CDR3 region has the DNA TGCGCCAGCAGCTTGCACAGCCAAGAGACCCAGTACTTC. Encoded protein: CASSLHSQETQYF. V gene TRBV5-1 combines with J gene TRBJ2-5; D gene ambiguous. V lost 1 base to trimming and J lost 1 base, with 5 bases between them. From germline, CDR1 is SGHRS and CDR2 YFSETQ. The CDR3 contains 13 residues.

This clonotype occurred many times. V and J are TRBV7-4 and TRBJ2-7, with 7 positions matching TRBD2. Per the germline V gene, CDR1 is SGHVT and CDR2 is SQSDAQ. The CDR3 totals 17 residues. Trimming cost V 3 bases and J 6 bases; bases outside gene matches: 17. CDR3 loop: CASSFGVGGEPPTEQYF. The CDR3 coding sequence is TGTGCCAGCAGCTTCGGGGTGGGGGGGGAGCCCCCTACCGAGCAGTACTTC.

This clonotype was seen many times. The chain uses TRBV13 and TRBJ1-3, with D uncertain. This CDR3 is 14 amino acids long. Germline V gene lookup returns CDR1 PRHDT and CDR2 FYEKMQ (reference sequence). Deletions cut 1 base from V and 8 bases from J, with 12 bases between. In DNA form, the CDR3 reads TGTGCCAGCAGCTTAGTCGGCCGGGGATACACCATATATTTT. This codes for CASSLVGRGYTIYF.

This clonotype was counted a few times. This CDR3 reads CASSLAVLNTEAFF. CDR3 in DNA: TGCGCCAGCAGCTTGGCTGTCCTGAACACTGAAGCTTTCTTT. The gene calls are TRBV5-1 and TRBJ1-1; unclear D gene. Germline V gene lookup returns CDR1 SGHRS and CDR2 YFSETQ. V was trimmed by 0 bases and J by 0 bases, leaving 6 bases between them. The CDR3 sequence is 14 residues long.

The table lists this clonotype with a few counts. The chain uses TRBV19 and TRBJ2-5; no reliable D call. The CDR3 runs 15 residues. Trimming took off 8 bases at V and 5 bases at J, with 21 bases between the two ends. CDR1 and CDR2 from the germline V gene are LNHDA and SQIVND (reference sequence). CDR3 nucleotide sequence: TGTGCCAGTTCAGGACGCGGCGGTGGAGTGGAGACCCAGTACTTC. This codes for CASSGRGGGVETQYF.

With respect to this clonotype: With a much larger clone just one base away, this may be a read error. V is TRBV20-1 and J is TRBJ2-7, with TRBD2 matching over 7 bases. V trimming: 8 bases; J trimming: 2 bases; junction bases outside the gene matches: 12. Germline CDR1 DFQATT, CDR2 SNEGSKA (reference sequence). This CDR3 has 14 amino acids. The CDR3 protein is CSTRYTSAPYEQYF. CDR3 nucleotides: TGCAGTACTCGGTACACTAGCGCGCCCTACGAGCAGTACTTC.

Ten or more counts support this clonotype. In DNA, the CDR3 is TGCAGTGCTACGACCCACAATGGGCCCCAGCATTTT. Protein: CSATTHNGPQHF. The V and J genes are TRBV20-1 and TRBJ1-5; no clear D gene. Germline-derived CDR1 and CDR2 are DFQATT and SNEGSKA (reference sequence). The CDR3 sequence is 12 residues long. Trimming stripped 4 bases from V and 9 bases from J, with 13 bases between.

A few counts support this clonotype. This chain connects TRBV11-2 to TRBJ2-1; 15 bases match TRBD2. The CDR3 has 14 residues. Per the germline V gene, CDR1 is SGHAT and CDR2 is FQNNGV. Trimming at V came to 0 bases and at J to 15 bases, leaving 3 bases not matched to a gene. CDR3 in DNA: TGTGCCAGCAGCTTAGATTCGGGACTAGCGGGGGGGTTCTTC. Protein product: CASSLDSGLAGGFF.

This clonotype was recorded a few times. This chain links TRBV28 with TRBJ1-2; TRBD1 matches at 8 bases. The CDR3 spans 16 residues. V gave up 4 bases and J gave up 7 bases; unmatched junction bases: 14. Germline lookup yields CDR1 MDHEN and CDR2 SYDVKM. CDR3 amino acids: CASSSVSRDRFSGYTF. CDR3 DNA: TGTGCCAGCAGTTCCGTGTCCCGGGACAGGTTTAGTGGCTACACCTTC.

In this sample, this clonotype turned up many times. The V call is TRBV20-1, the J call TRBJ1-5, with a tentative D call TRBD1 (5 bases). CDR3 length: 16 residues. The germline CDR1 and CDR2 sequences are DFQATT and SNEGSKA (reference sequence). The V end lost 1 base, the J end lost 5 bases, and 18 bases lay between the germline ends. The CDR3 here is CSARGRLWGRDQPQHF. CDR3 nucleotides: TGCAGTGCTAGAGGGAGGCTATGGGGCCGGGATCAGCCCCAGCATTTT.

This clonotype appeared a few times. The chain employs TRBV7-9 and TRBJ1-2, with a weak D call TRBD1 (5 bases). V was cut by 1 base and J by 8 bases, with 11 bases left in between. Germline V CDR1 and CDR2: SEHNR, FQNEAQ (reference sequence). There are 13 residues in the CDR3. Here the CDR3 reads CASSLDHSGGYTF. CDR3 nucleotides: TGTGCCAGCAGCTTAGATCATTCAGGGGGCTACACCTTC.

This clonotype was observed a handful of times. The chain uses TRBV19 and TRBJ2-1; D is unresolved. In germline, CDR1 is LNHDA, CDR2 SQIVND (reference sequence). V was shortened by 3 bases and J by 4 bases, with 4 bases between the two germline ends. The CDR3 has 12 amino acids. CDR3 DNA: TGTGCCAGTAGTATCCAGTACAATGAGCAGTTCTTC. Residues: CASSIQYNEQFF.

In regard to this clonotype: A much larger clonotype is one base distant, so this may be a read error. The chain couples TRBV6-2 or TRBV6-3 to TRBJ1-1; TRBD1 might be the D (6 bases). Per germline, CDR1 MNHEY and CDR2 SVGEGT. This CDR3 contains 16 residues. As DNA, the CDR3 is TGTGCCAGCAGTTACTATCGGTCTGGGGGCAACACTGAAACTTTCTTT. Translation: CASSYYRSGGNTETFF.

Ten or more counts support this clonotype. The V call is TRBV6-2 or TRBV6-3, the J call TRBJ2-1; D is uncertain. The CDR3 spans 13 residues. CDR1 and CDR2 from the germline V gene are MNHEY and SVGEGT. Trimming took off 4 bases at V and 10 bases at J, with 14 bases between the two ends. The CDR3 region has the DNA TGTGCCAGCAGTTTTCTCTCCTTGGGCGAGCAGTTCTTC. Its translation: CASSFLSLGEQFF.

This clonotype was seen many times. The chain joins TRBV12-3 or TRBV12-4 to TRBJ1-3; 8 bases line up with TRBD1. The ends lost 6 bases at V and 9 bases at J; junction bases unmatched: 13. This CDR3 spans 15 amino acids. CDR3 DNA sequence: TGTGCCAGCAGCACCGGGACAGGTCAAATGAGCACCATATATTTT. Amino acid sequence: CASSTGTGQMSTIYF.

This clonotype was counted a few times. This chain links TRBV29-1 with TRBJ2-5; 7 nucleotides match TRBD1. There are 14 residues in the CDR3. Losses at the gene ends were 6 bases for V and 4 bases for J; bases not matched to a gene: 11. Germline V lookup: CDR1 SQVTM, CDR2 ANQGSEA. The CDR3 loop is CSVAPGRTGETQYF. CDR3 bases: TGCAGCGTAGCGCCGGGAAGGACAGGAGAGACCCAGTACTTC.

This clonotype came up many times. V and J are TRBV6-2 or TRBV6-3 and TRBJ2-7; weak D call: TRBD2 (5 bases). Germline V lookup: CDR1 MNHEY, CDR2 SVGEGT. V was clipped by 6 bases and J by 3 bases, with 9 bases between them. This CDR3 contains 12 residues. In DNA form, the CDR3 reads TGTGCCAGCAGGGACTTCAACTACGAGCAGTACTTC. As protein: CASRDFNYEQYF.

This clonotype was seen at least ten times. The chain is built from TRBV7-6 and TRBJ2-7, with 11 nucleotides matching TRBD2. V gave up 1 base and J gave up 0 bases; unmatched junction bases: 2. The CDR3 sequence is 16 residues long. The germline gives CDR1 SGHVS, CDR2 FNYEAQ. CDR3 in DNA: TGTGCCAGCAGCTTAGTGACTAGCGGGGCCTCCTACGAGCAGTACTTC. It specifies CASSLVTSGASYEQYF.

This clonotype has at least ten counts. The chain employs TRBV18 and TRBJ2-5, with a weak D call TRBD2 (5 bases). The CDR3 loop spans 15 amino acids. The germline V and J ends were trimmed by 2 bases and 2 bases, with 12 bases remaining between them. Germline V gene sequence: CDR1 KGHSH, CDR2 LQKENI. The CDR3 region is CASSPRLAAQETQYF. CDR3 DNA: TGTGCCAGCTCACCAAGGCTAGCCGCGCAAGAGACCCAGTACTTC.

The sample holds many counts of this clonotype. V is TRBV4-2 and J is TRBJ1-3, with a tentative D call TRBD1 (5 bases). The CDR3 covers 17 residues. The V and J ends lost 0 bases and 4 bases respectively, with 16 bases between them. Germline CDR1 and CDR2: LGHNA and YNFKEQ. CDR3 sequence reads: CASSQESRGADGNTIYF. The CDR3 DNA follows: TGTGCCAGCAGCCAAGAATCAAGAGGGGCGGACGGAAACACCATATATTTT.

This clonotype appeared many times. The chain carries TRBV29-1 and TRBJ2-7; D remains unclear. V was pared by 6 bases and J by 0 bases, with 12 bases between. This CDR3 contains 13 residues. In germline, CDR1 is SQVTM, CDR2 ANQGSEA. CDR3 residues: CSVSGDASYEQYF. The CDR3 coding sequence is TGCAGCGTCTCGGGTGACGCCTCCTACGAGCAGTACTTC.

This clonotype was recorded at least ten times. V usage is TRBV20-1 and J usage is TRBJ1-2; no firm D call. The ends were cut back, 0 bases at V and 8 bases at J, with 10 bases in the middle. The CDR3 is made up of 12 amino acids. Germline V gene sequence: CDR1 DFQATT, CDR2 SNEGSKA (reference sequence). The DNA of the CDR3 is TGCAGTGCTAGAGATTCGGTTTACGGCTACACCTTC. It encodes CSARDSVYGYTF.